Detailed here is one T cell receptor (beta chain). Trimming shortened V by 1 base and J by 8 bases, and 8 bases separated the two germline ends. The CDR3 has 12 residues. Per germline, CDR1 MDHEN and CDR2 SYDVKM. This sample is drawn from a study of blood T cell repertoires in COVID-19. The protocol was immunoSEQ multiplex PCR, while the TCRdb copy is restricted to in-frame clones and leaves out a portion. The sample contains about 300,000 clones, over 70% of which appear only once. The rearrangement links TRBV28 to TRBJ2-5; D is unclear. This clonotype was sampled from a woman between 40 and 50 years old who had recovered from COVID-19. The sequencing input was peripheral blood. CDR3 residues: CASSLSLATQYF. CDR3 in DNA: TGTGCCAGCAGTTTATCTTTGGCAACCCAGTACTTC.